The rows below give T cell receptor beta chains drawn from one sample of a study of CD8 T cells in ankylosing spondylitis. TCRdb used MiXCR to reprocess the 5' RACE reads, holding one entry per CDR3 protein. The sample has fewer than 650,000 distinct CDR3 sequences, 9.5% to 15% seen once. The specimen was blood, either unsorted or a sorted T cell fraction (not recorded which). The receptors come from a male donor with ankylosing spondylitis. The CDR3 runs from the conserved cysteine through the conserved F or W.

cdr3_aa v_call
CASSEFGGAQETQYF TRBV25-1
CATHRGDDEQFF TRBV7-9
CASSSGPGYGYTF TRBV7-2
CASSQLIGAGNSPLHF TRBV7-2
CASSATPAREKLFF TRBV6-1
CATSRDRSTSGIYEQFF TRBV15
CASSLVAGFNEKLFF TRBV7-2
CASSGSTGDSSPLHF TRBV5-1
CASSYTPSTGYGTDTQYF TRBV6-5
CASSLTSGPGTQYF TRBV12-3/TRBV12-4
CASSQEAGKSYEQYF TRBV14
CASSEATTGNEQFF TRBV2
CSAGLAGGREKLFF TRBV29-1
CASSVSSGSIGELFF TRBV9
CSAQPSQNTEAFF TRBV20-1
CSARWAGGEPEAFF TRBV20-1
CSVEDLQLVEQFF TRBV29-1
CASRTSGRAHEQFF TRBV12-3/TRBV12-4
CSARPDRLSSYEQYF TRBV20-1
CASTVGRGGQPQHF TRBV7-8
CASRSSDSTDTQYF TRBV10-3
CSVETLRGETQYF TRBV29-1
CASSDRQGLFYEQYF TRBV2
CATSFMTGGGNEQFF TRBV15